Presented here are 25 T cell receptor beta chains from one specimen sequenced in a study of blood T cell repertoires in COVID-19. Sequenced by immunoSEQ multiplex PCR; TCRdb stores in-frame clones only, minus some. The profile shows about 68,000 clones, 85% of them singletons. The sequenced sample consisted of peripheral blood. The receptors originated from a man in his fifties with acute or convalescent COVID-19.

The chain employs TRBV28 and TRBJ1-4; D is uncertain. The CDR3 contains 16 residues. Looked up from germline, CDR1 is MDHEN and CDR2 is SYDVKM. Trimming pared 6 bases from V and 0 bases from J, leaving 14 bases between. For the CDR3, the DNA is TGTGCCAGCAGAAGAAGAGGGTATGCAACTAATGAAAAACTGTTTTTT. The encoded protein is CASRRRGYATNEKLFF. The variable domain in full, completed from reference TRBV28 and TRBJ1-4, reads DVKVTQSSRYLVKRTGEKVFLECVQDMDHENMFWYRQDPGLGLRLIYFSYDVKMKEKGDIPEGYSVSREKKERFSLILESASTNQTSMYLCASRRRGYATNEKLFFGSGTQLSVL.

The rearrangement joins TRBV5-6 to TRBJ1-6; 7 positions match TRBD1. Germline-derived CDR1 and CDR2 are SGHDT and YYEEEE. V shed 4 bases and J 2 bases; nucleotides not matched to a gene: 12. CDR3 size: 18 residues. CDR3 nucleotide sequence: TGTGCCAGCAGCAGAGACAGGGAAGGTTTTCCCTATAATTCACCCCTCCACTTT. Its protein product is CASSRDREGFPYNSPLHF.

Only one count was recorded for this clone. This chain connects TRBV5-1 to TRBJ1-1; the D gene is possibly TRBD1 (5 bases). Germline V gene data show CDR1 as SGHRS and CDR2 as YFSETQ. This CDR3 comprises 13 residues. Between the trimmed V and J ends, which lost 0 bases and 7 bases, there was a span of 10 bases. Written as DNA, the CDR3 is TGCGCCAGCAGCTTGGCCAGTGACAGTGAAGCTTTCTTT. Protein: CASSLASDSEAFF.

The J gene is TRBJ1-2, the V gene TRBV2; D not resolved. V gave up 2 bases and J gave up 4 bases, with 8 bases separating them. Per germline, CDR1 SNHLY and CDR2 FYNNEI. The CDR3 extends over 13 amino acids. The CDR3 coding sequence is TGTGCCAGCAGTGAACTGACGGGCTATGGCTACACCTTC. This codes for CASSELTGYGYTF.

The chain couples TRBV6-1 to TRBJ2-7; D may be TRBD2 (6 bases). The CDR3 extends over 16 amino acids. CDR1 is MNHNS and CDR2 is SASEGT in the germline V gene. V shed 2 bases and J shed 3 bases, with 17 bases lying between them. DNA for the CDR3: TGTGCCAGCAGTGAACCCGCGGGACCCCGCGGCTACGAGCAGTACTTC. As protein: CASSEPAGPRGYEQYF.

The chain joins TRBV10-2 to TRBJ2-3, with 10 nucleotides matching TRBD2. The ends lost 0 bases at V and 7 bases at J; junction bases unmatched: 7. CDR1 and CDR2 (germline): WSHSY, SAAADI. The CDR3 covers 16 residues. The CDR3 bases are TGCGCCAGCAGTGAGTCGCGGGCTAGCGGGGGTTATACGCAGTATTTT. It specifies CASSESRASGGYTQYF.

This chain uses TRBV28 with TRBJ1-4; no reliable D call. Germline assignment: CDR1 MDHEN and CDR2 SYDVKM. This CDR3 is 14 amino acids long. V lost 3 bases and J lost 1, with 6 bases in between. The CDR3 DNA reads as TGTGCCAGCAGTTTGCGGGAAACTAATGAAAAACTGTTTTTT. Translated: CASSLRETNEKLFF.

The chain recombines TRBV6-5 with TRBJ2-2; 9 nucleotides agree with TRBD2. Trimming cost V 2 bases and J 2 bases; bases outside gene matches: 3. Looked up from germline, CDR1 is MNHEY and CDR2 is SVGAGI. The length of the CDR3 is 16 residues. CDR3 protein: CASSYLGTSNTGELFF. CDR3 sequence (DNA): TGTGCCAGCAGTTACCTTGGGACTAGCAACACCGGGGAGCTGTTTTTT.

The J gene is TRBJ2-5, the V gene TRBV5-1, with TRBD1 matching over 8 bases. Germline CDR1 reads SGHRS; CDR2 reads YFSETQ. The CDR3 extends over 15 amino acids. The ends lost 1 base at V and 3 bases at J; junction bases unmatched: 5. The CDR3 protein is CASSLTGGREETQYF. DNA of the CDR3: TGCGCCAGCAGCTTGACAGGGGGAAGAGAAGAGACCCAGTACTTC.

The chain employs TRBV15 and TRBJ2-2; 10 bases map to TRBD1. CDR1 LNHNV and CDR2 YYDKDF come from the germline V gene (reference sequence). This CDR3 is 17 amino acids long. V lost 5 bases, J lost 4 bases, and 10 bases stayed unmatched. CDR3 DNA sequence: TGTGCCACCAGCCCCTCGGACAGGGGGGGTGGCACCGGGGAGCTGTTTTTT. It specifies CATSPSDRGGGTGELFF.

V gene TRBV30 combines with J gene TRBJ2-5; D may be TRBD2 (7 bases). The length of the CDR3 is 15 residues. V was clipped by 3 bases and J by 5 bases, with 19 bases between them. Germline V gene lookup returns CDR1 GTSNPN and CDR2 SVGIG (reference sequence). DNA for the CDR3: TGTGCCTGGAGCCCTTTCGAGGGGGGGCTGGAGACCCAGTACTTC. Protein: CAWSPFEGGLETQYF.

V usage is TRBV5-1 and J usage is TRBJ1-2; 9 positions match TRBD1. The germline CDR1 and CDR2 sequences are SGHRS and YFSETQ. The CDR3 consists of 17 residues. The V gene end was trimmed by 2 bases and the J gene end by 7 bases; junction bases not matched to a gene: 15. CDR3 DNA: TGCGCCAGCAGCTTACGATTACCGGGACAGGGATCTTCTGGCTACACCTTC. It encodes CASSLRLPGQGSSGYTF.

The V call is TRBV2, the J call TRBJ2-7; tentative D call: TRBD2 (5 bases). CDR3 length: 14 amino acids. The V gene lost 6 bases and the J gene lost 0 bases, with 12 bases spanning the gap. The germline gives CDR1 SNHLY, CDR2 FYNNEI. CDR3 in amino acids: CASSSGRDSYEQYF. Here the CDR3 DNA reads TGTGCCAGCAGCTCCGGACGGGACTCCTACGAGCAGTACTTC.

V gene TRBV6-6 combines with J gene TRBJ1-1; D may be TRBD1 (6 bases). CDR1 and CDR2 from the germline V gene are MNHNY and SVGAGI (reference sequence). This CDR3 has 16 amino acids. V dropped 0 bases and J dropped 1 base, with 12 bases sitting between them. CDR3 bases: TGTGCCAGCAGTTACTCTACAGGGTCGGGGAACACTGAAGCTTTCTTT. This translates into CASSYSTGSGNTEAFF.

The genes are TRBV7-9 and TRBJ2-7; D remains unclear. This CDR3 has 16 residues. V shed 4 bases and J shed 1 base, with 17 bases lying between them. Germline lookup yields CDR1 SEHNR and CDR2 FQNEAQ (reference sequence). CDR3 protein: CASSSVGHDGSYEQYF. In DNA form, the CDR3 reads TGTGCCAGCAGCTCAGTTGGGCATGACGGATCCTACGAGCAGTACTTC.

The CDR3 loop is CASSRRTSGGHTDTQYF. In nucleotides, the CDR3 is TGTGCCAGCAGCCGGAGGACTAGCGGGGGCCACACAGATACGCAGTATTTT. The chain combines TRBV4-2 with TRBJ2-3; 13 bases line up with TRBD2. CDR1 is LGHNA, CDR2 YNFKEQ, per germline. The CDR3 has 17 residues. Trimming took 4 bases from V and 2 from J; bases not matched to a gene: 6.

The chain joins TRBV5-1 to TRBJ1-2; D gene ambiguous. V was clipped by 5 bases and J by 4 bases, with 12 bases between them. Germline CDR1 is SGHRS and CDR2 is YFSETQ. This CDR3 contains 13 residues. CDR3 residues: CASRRAEGYGYTF. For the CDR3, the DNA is TGCGCCAGCAGACGGGCCGAGGGCTATGGCTACACCTTC.

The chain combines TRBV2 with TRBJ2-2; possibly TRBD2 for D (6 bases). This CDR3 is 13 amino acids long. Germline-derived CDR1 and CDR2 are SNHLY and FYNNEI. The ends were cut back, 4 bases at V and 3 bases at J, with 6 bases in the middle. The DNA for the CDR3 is TGTGCCAGCAGTGCGGGAGACACCGGGGAGCTGTTTTTT. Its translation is CASSAGDTGELFF.

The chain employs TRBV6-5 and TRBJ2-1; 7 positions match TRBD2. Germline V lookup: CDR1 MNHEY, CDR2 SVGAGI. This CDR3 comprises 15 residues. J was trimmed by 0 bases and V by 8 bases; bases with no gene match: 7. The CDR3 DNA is TGTGCCAGCGGTACTAGCGAGAGCTCCTACAATGAGCAGTTCTTC. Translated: CASGTSESSYNEQFF.

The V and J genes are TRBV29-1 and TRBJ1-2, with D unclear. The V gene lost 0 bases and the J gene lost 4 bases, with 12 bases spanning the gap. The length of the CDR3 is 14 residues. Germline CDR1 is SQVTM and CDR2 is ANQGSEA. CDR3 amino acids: CSVEEGPNIYGYTF. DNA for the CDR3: TGCAGCGTTGAAGAGGGCCCCAATATCTATGGCTACACCTTC. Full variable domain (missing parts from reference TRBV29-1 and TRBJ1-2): SAVISQKPSRDICQRGTSLTIQCQVDSQVTMMFWYRQQPGQSLTLIATANQGSEATYESGFVIDKFPISRPNLTFSTLTVSNMSPEDSSIYLCSVEEGPNIYGYTFGSGTRLTVV.

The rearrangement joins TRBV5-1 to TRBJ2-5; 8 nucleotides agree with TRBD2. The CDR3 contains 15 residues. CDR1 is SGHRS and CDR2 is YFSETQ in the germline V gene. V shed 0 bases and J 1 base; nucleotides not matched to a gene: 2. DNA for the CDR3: TGCGCCAGCAGCTTGGCGGCGGGGGGCCAAGAGACCCAGTACTTC. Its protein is CASSLAAGGQETQYF.

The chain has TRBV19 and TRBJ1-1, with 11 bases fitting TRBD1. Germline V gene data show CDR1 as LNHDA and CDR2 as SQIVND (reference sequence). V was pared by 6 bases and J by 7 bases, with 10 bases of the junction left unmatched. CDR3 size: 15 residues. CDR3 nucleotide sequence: TGTGCCAGTAGACTGGACAGGGGGCCATTGCGTGAAGCTTTCTTT. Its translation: CASRLDRGPLREAFF.

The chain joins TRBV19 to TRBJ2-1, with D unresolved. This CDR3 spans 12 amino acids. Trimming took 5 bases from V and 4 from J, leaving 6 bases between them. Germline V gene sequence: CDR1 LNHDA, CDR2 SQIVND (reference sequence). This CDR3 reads CASSFRYNEQFF. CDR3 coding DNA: TGTGCCAGTAGTTTCCGGTACAATGAGCAGTTCTTC.

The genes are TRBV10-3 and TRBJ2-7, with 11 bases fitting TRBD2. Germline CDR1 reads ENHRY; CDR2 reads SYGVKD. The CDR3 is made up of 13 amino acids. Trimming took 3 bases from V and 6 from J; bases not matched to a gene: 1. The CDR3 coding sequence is TGTGCCATCAGTGAAGGGACTAGCGGCGAGCAGTACTTC. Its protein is CAISEGTSGEQYF.

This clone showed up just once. As DNA, the CDR3 is TGTGCCATCAGTGAGTCCAGGACAGGGGGCCAAGGGGAGCTGTTTTTT. Protein sequence: CAISESRTGGQGELFF. This chain links TRBV10-3 with TRBJ2-2; 11 nucleotides line up with TRBD1. Germline lookup yields CDR1 ENHRY and CDR2 SYGVKD. The CDR3 consists of 16 residues. V was pared by 0 bases and J by 8 bases, with 5 bases of the junction left unmatched.